The entry below describes one T cell receptor beta chain. What it recognizes is unknown. Relative to the germline gene, one junction end is altered; a read error may explain this. MiXCR, applied by TCRdb to the reads, yields one record per CDR3 protein. This table holds 570,000 or so distinct CDR3 sequences, approximately 40% found once. These data are taken from a study of T cell repertoires in cytomegalovirus infection. The receptor comes from a human donor in good health (CMV status not recorded). Some clones in this sample may be carry-over from other donors' samples. The material sequenced was cultured PBMCs, taken from culture after CMV antigen stimulation.

The CDR3 loop reads CASSLAGDRVNF. Written as DNA, the CDR3 is TGTGCCAGCAGCTTAGCGGGGGACAGGGTAAACTTC. This chain uses TRBV5-4 with TRBJ2-7; tentative D call: TRBD1 (9 bases). CDR1 and CDR2 from the germline V gene are SGHNT and YYREEE (reference sequence). The CDR3 consists of 12 residues.